The entry below describes one T cell receptor (beta chain). Its target is not known. These data belong to a study of cytomegalovirus exposure and HLA in healthy donors. General study findings and limits: Subsequent analysis showed first-cohort TCR clusters tending to co-occur in about 110 validation repertoires. In vitro, three CMV-associated chains proved specific for CMV antigens.

Some clones are missing from TCRdb's copy, which holds only in-frame ones; the method was immunoSEQ multiplex PCR. The sample holds 120,000 or so clones, approximately 94% seen once. V lost 1 base and J lost 5, with 3 bases in between. Germline assignment: CDR1 MGHRA and CDR2 YSYEKL. The CDR3 sequence is 12 residues long. This sequence joins TRBV4-1 and TRBJ2-1; D is unresolved. The sample consisted of PBMCs. This receptor was obtained from a man aged 18 to 35 in good health and CMV-seronegative. DNA for the CDR3: TGCGCCAGCAGCCAAGCAAACAATGAGCAGTTCTTC. Protein product: CASSQANNEQFF.